The 5 T cell receptor beta chains given below trace back to one sample, sequenced in a study of control samples from healthy donors and cancer patients. Using immunoSEQ multiplex PCR, the repertoire was profiled, and TCRdb retains in-frame clones only, with some absent. This sample carries roughly 190,000 clones, about 89% of them seen once, and the ten largest clones take over 1.5%. The material sequenced was blood. These receptors all come from a man aged 25 to 40 in good health.

CDR3 amino acids: CASSSRDAENGYTF. The CDR3 DNA reads TGTGCCAGCAGCTCCCGGGACGCCGAGAATGGCTACACCTTC. The V gene is TRBV11-3, the J gene TRBJ1-2; perhaps TRBD1 as D (5 bases). V lost 4 bases to trimming and J lost 6 bases, with 15 bases between them. Germline V gene sequence: CDR1 SGHNT, CDR2 YENEEA. This CDR3 is built from 14 residues.

Details on this clone: Within the sample, other DNA sequences also encode this same CDR3. V is TRBV12-3 or TRBV12-4 and J is TRBJ1-2; D remains unclear. Trimming left V 3 bases short and J 8 bases short, with 13 bases between. The CDR3 sequence is 13 residues long. The CDR3 loop is CASSFSGVYGYTF. The CDR3 bases are TGTGCCAGCAGTTTCTCTGGGGTATACGGCTACACCTTC.

This chain connects TRBV9 to TRBJ1-5; tentatively, D is TRBD1 (5 bases). V lost 0 bases, J lost 6 bases, and 19 bases lay in between. Germline V gene lookup returns CDR1 SGDLS and CDR2 YYNGEE. This CDR3 has 17 residues. The CDR3 region is CASSVGGEVTNSQPQHF. The CDR3 coding sequence is TGTGCCAGCAGCGTAGGAGGGGAAGTTACAAACAGTCAGCCCCAGCATTTT. The full variable domain, completed using reference TRBV9 and TRBJ1-5, is DSGVTQTPKHLITATGQRVTLRCSPRSGDLSVYWYQQSLDQGLQFLIQYYNGEERAKGNILERFSAQQFPDLHSELNLSSLELGDSALYFCASSVGGEVTNSQPQHFGDGTRLSIL.

This sequence joins TRBV27 and TRBJ1-5, with 10 bases fitting TRBD1. The germline V gene encodes CDR1 MNHEY and CDR2 SMNVEV (reference sequence). The CDR3 runs 17 residues. V lost 2 bases to trimming and J lost 6 bases; unmatched junction nucleotides: 10. Written as DNA, the CDR3 is TGTGCCAGCAGTTTAAGAGGGGACAGGGGCCCGGGTCAGCCCCAGCATTTT. Amino acids: CASSLRGDRGPGQPQHF.

The count of this clone is one. The CDR3 region has the DNA TGTGCTAGTGGTTTGGGACTTCCGAGGGACACTGAAGCTTTCTTT. Protein sequence: CASGLGLPRDTEAFF. V and J are TRBV12-5 and TRBJ1-1; D ambiguous. The V end was cut by 1 base, the J end by 3 bases, with 12 bases between. The CDR3 has 15 residues. Looked up from germline, CDR1 is LGHNT and CDR2 is FRNRAP. The complete variable domain, with remaining parts taken from reference TRBV12-5 and TRBJ1-1, reads DARVTQTPRHKVTEMGQEVTMRCQPILGHNTVFWYRQTMMQGLELLAYFRNRAPLDDSGMPKDRFSAEMPDATLATLKIQPSEPRDSAVYFCASGLGLPRDTEAFFGQGTRLTVV.